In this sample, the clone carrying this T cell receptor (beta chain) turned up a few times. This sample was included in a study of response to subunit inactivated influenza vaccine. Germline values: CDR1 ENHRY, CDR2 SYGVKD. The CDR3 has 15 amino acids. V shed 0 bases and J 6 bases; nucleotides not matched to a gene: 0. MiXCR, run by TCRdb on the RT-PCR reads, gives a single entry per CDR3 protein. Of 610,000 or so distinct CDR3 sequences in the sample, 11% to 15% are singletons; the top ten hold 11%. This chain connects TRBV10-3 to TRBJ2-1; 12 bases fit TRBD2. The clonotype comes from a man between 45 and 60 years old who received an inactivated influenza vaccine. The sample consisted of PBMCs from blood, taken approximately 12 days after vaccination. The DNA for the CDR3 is TGTGCCATCAGTGAGTCGACTAGCGGGAGCAATGAGCAGTTCTTC. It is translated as CAISESTSGSNEQFF.